The T cell receptor beta chain under discussion was sequenced for a study of CD8+ T cells in alopecia areata. V gave up 2 bases and J gave up 12 bases, with 23 bases separating them. This CDR3 is 15 amino acids long. The V gene's germline CDR1 is SGHRS and CDR2 YFSETQ. This clone was observed a handful of times. Its antigen is as yet unknown. Sequencing templates came from extracted RNA that was reverse transcribed into cDNA. Method: immunoSEQ multiplex PCR; TCRdb's copy keeps in-frame clones and lacks some. The table records 100,000 to 120,000 clones, 45% to 60% of them present only once. Study-wide findings and caveats: Lesional scalp displayed greater clonality than normal scalp, most notably in alopecia totalis/universalis.

Specimen: NKG2D-low CD8+ T cells sorted from blood. This TCR came from a human donor with alopecia areata. The chain is built from TRBV5-1 and TRBJ1-2, with TRBD1 as a possible D gene (6 bases). The CDR3 DNA sequence: TGCGCCAGCAGCTTCCGACAGGATTCACTGGCCGTCCACACCTTC. Translation: CASSFRQDSLAVHTF.